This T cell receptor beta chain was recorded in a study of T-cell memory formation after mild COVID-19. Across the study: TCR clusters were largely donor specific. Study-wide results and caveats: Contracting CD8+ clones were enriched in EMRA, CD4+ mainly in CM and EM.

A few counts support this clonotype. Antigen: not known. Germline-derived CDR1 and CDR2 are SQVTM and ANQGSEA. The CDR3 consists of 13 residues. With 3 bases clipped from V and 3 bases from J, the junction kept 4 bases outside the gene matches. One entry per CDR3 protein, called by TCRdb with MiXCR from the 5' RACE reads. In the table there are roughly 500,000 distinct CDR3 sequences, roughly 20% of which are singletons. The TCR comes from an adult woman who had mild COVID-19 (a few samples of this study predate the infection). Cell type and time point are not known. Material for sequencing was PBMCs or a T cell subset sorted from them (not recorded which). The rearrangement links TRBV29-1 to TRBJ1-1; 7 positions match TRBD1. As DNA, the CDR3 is TGCAGCGTTGAGCCCAGGGGGTACACTGAAGCTTTCTTT. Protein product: CSVEPRGYTEAFF. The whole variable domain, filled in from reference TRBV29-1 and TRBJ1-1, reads SAVISQKPSRDICQRGTSLTIQCQVDSQVTMMFWYRQQPGQSLTLIATANQGSEATYESGFVIDKFPISRPNLTFSTLTVSNMSPEDSSIYLCSVEPRGYTEAFFGQGTRLTVV.